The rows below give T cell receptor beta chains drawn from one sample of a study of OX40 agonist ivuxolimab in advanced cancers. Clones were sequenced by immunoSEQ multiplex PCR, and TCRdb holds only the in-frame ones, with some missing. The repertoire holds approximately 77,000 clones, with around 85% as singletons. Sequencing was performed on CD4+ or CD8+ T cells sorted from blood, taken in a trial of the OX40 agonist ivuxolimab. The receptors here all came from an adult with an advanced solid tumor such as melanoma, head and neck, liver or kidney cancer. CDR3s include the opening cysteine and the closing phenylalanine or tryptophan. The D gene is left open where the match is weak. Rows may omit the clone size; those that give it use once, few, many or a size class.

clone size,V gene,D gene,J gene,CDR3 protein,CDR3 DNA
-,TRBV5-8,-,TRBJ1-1,CASMRRDPSAFF,TGTGCCAGCATGAGGAGGGACCCCTCGGCTTTCTTT
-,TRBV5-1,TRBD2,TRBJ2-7,CASRLAGAVGEQYF,TGCGCCAGCAGATTAGCGGGGGCCGTGGGCGAGCAGTACTTC
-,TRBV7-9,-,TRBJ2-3,CASSLTGVADTDTQYF,TGTGCCAGCAGCTTAACCGGGGTCGCTGACACAGATACGCAGTATTTT
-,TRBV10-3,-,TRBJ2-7,CAIGDFPSSYEQYF,TGTGCCATCGGGGACTTCCCGAGCTCCTACGAGCAGTACTTC
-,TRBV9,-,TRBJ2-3,CASSVGPSWGADTQYF,TGTGCCAGCAGCGTAGGCCCCTCCTGGGGGGCAGATACGCAGTATTTT
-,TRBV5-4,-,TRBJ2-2,CASSPGVHTGELFF,TGTGCCAGCAGCCCAGGGGTTCACACCGGGGAGCTGTTTTTT
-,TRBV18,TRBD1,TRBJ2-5,CASSPSGGETQYF,TGTGCCAGCTCACCGTCAGGGGGAGAGACCCAGTACTTC
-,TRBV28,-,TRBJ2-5,CASRTVQETQYF,TGTGCCAGCCGGACGGTCCAAGAGACCCAGTACTTC
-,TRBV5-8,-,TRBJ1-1,CASSPAGRGEAFF,TGTGCCAGCAGCCCAGCGGGGCGAGGTGAAGCTTTCTTT
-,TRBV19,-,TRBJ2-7,CASSLETSYEQYF,TGTGCCAGTAGTTTAGAGACCTCCTACGAGCAGTACTTC
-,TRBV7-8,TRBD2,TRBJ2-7,CASSRRTSGSHDEQYF,TGTGCCAGCAGCCGTAGGACTAGCGGGAGTCACGACGAGCAGTACTTC
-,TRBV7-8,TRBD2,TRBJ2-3,CASSPPGGRTDTQYF,TGTGCCAGCAGCCCCCCGGGCGGGAGGACAGATACGCAGTATTTT
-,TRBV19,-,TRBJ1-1,CASSIGGRGTEAFF,TGTGCCAGTAGTATCGGGGGGCGCGGCACTGAAGCTTTCTTT
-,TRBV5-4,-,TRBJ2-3,CASSSEISTDTQYF,TGTGCCAGCAGCTCAGAGATTAGCACAGATACGCAGTATTTT
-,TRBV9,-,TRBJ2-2,CASRDGNANTGELFF,TGTGCCAGCAGGGACGGAAACGCGAACACCGGGGAGCTGTTTTTT
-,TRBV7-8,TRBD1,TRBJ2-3,CASSDRGPSDTQYF,TGTGCCAGCAGCGACAGGGGGCCCTCGGATACGCAGTATTTT
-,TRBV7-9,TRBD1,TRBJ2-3,CASSSHKTGTDTQYF,TGTGCCAGCAGCAGCCACAAGACAGGGACAGATACGCAGTATTTT
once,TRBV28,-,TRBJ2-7,CASSPSIQQYF,TGTGCCAGCAGTCCTTCCATCCAGCAGTACTTC
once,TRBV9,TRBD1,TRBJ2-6,CASSSRMTGAGSGANVLTF,TGTGCCAGCAGCTCCCGGATGACAGGGGCGGGCTCTGGGGCCAACGTCCTGACTTTC
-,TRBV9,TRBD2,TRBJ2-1,CASSVGGLAGGYNEQFF,TGTGCCAGCAGCGTAGGGGGACTAGCGGGAGGATACAATGAGCAGTTCTTC
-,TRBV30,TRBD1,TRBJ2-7,CAWSARQVTGVREQYF,TGTGCCTGGAGTGCCCGGCAGGTGACAGGGGTTCGGGAGCAGTACTTC
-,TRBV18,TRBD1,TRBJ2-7,CASSIGGGEQYEQYF,TGTGCCAGCTCGATAGGGGGCGGCGAGCAATACGAGCAGTACTTC
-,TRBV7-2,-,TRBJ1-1,CASSLQGGVNTEAFF,TGTGCCAGCAGCTTACAGGGAGGCGTGAACACTGAAGCTTTCTTT
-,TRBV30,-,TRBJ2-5,CAWTLLETQYF,TGTGCCTGGACCCTACTAGAGACCCAGTACTTC
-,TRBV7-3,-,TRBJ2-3,CASSARQASEYF,TGTGCCAGCAGCGCAAGACAGGCTAGCGAGTATTTT
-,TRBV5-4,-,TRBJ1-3,CASSPGLYSGNTIYF,TGTGCCAGCAGCCCGGGCCTCTACTCTGGAAACACCATATATTTT
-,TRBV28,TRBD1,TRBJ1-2,CASRFTGGSGYTF,TGTGCCAGCAGATTCACAGGGGGCAGTGGCTACACCTTC
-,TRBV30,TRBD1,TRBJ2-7,CACSRGRVDYEQYF,TGTGCCTGCTCCAGGGGGCGCGTTGACTACGAGCAGTACTTC
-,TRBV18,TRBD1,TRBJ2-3,CASSPWTGVSTDTQYF,TGTGCCAGCTCACCCTGGACAGGGGTGAGCACAGATACGCAGTATTTT
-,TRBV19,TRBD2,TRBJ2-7,CASSMTSGTYEQYF,TGTGCCAGTAGTATGACTAGCGGGACCTACGAGCAGTACTTC
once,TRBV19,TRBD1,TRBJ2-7,CASSIRGQGNEQYF,TGTGCCAGTAGTATAAGGGGACAGGGGAACGAGCAGTACTTC
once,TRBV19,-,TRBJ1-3,CASKHGSGNTIYF,TGTGCCAGTAAACACGGCTCTGGAAACACCATATATTTT
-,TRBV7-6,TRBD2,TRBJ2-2,CASSLWREGELFF,TGTGCCAGCAGCTTATGGCGGGAGGGGGAGCTGTTTTTT
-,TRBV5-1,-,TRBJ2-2,CASRTGTGELFF,TGCGCCAGCAGAACAGGAACCGGGGAGCTGTTTTTT
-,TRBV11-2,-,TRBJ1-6,CASSLGRNSPLHF,TGTGCCAGCAGCTTGGGCAGGAATTCACCCCTCCACTTT
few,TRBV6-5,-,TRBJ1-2,CASSPRLGGNYGYTF,TGTGCCAGCAGTCCCCGACTGGGCGGTAACTATGGCTACACCTTC
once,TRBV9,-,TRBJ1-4,CASSVTANEKLFF,TGTGCCAGCAGCGTGACAGCTAATGAAAAACTGTTTTTT
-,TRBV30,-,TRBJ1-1,CAWGQRDTEAFF,TGTGCCTGGGGACAGCGGGACACTGAAGCTTTCTTT
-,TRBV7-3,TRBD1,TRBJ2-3,CASSTGTGVTDTQYF,TGTGCCAGCAGCACCGGGACAGGGGTCACAGATACGCAGTATTTT
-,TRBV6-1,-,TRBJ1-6,CASRRISSYNSPLHF,TGTGCCAGCAGAAGAATAAGCTCCTATAATTCACCCCTCCACTTT
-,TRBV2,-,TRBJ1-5,CASTKEVGIRGGQPQHF,TGTGCCAGCACCAAAGAGGTGGGGATCCGAGGTGGTCAGCCCCAGCATTTT
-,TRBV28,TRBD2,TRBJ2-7,CASSFPTSGRLNEQYF,TGTGCCAGCAGTTTCCCGACTAGCGGGCGTTTGAACGAGCAGTACTTC
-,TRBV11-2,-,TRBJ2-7,CASSLDHYEQYF,TGTGCCAGCAGCTTAGATCATTACGAGCAGTACTTC
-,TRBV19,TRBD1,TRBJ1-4,CASSIGQGGTNEKLFF,TGTGCCAGTAGTATTGGACAGGGAGGAACTAATGAAAAACTGTTTTTT
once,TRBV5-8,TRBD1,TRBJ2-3,CASSFYRGRDTQYF,TGTGCCAGCAGCTTTTACAGGGGTAGGGATACGCAGTATTTT